Presented here are 9 T cell receptor beta chains from one specimen sequenced in a study of CD8+ T cells in alopecia areata. RNA extraction and reverse transcription yielded cDNA as sequencing template. Clones were sequenced by immunoSEQ multiplex PCR, and TCRdb holds only the in-frame ones, with some missing. The repertoire has about 140,000 clones, around 51% of them found once; the top ten carry roughly 0.92%. Sequenced here: CD4+ T cells sorted from blood, sampled at week 0. These receptors were collected from a human donor with alopecia areata.

The CDR3 region has the DNA TGTGCCAGCAGTTCGACAGGCCCTGGTACGCAGTATTTT. It codes for CASSSTGPGTQYF. The rearrangement joins TRBV27 to TRBJ2-3, with D possibly matching TRBD1 (6 bases). This CDR3 spans 13 amino acids. Germline V lookup: CDR1 MNHEY, CDR2 SMNVEV (reference sequence). With 4 bases removed from V and 8 bases from J, the gap between germline ends came to 13 bases.

This clone was recorded once. The chain couples TRBV25-1 to TRBJ2-4; TRBD2 is a possible D gene (5 bases). The CDR3 runs 14 residues. With 2 bases removed from V and 2 bases from J, the gap between germline ends came to 7 bases. CDR1 and CDR2 from the germline V gene are MGHDK and SYGVNS. Here the CDR3 reads CASSEEGPKNIQYF. The CDR3 region has the DNA TGTGCCAGCAGTGAAGAGGGTCCCAAAAACATTCAGTACTTC.

This clone was seen a handful of times. V usage is TRBV30 and J usage is TRBJ2-3; possible D gene TRBD1, 5 bases. V was shortened by 2 bases and J by 7 bases, with 13 bases between the two germline ends. The length of the CDR3 is 13 residues. Germline loops: CDR1 GTSNPN, CDR2 SVGIG (reference sequence). The CDR3 nucleotides read TGTGCCTGGAGTACTGGTAAGGGGTATACGCAGTATTTT. This translates into CAWSTGKGYTQYF.

In its sample, this clone was seen once. One junction end disagrees with the germline gene, perhaps due to a read error. CDR3 DNA: TGTGCCACCAGCGGGACAGGACCTTTAAAACTGTTTTTT. It is translated as CATSGTGPLKLFF. V is TRBV7-9 and J is TRBJ1-4; 8 bases are a match to TRBD1. Germline loops: CDR1 SEHNR, CDR2 FQNEAQ (reference sequence). This CDR3 has 13 amino acids.

This clone has only a few counts. V is TRBV2 and J is TRBJ2-6; TRBD1 matches 8 bases. CDR1 and CDR2 (germline): SNHLY, FYNNEI. Unmatched junction bases numbered 5, after V lost 7 bases and J lost 9 bases. This CDR3 is 13 amino acids long. CDR3 coding DNA: TGTGCCAGCAATCAGGACAGGGTCAACGTCCTGACTTTC. It is translated as CASNQDRVNVLTF.

The chain recombines TRBV6-6 with TRBJ2-7; tentative D call: TRBD2 (5 bases). The CDR3 runs to 12 residues. The V end was cut by 5 bases, the J end by 6 bases, with 11 bases between. Germline assignment: CDR1 MNHNY and CDR2 SVGAGI (reference sequence). This chain's CDR3 is CASSGLAFEQYF. The CDR3 DNA follows: TGTGCCAGCAGTGGCCTAGCATTCGAGCAGTACTTC.

The chain has TRBV28 and TRBJ2-3; D gene uncertain. The CDR3 spans 13 residues. Germline CDR1 reads MDHEN; CDR2 reads SYDVKM. The ends were cut back, 8 bases at V and 2 bases at J, with 11 bases in the middle. CDR3 loop: CASAKIPTDTQYF. In DNA, the CDR3 is TGTGCCAGCGCGAAGATCCCCACAGATACGCAGTATTTT. The full variable domain, its missing parts supplied by reference TRBV28 and TRBJ2-3, is DVKVTQSSRYLVKRTGEKVFLECVQDMDHENMFWYRQDPGLGLRLIYFSYDVKMKEKGDIPEGYSVSREKKERFSLILESASTNQTSMYLCASAKIPTDTQYFGPGTRLTVL.

The chain has TRBV5-6 and TRBJ1-1; D remains unclear. CDR1 and CDR2 (germline): SGHDT, YYEEEE. CDR3 length: 13 residues. Trimming stripped 4 bases from V and 10 bases from J, with 17 bases between. The CDR3 nucleotides are TGTGCCAGCAGCGTCTCAAACCCCGGGTCAGCTTTCTTT. This gives the protein CASSVSNPGSAFF.

The chain recombines TRBV5-1 with TRBJ2-7; 10 nucleotides match TRBD2. J was trimmed by 3 bases and V by 3 bases; bases with no gene match: 6. The germline V gene has CDR1 SGHRS and CDR2 YFSETQ. The CDR3 covers 15 residues. The CDR3: CASSWTTSGIYEQYF. The CDR3 region has the DNA TGCGCCAGCAGCTGGACCACTAGCGGGATCTACGAGCAGTACTTC.